This entry lists 8 T cell receptor beta chains sequenced from one sample in a study of blood T cells in healthy people across ages. Together with a sample-barcoded 5' primer, a J-beta primer mix was included in a second PCR lasting roughly 6 to 12 cycles. TCRdb fed the 5' RACE reads into MiXCR, producing one record per CDR3 protein. Of around 1.5 million distinct CDR3 sequences in the sample, 34% are singletons; the top ten hold about 11%. Sequenced sample: blood. The receptors stem from a woman aged 25-40 years in good health.

This chain connects TRBV5-1 to TRBJ2-7; D is unresolved. Trimming stripped 2 bases from V and 0 bases from J, with 18 bases between. Germline lookup yields CDR1 SGHRS and CDR2 YFSETQ. This CDR3 has 17 residues. CDR3 residues: CASSLGPTDTSSYEQYF. CDR3 DNA sequence: TGCGCCAGCAGCTTAGGGCCAACAGATACAAGCTCCTACGAGCAGTACTTC. The full variable domain, its missing parts supplied by reference TRBV5-1 and TRBJ2-7, is KAGVTQTPRYLIKTRGQQVTLSCSPISGHRSVSWYQQTPGQGLQFLFEYFSETQRNKGNFPGRFSGRQFSNSRSEMNVSTLELGDSALYLCASSLGPTDTSSYEQYFGPGTRLTVT.

Many counts were recorded for this clonotype. The chain combines TRBV9 with TRBJ2-2, with a weak D call TRBD1 (5 bases). This CDR3 contains 15 residues. Germline V gene lookup returns CDR1 SGDLS and CDR2 YYNGEE. V was trimmed by 1 base and J by 1 base, leaving 8 bases between them. Here the CDR3 DNA reads TGTGCCAGCAGCGTAAATACAGGGAACACCGGGGAGCTGTTTTTT. It translates to CASSVNTGNTGELFF.

The gene calls are TRBV10-3 and TRBJ1-2; no clear D. In germline, CDR1 is ENHRY, CDR2 SYGVKD. Trimming cost V 3 bases and J 8 bases, with 16 bases left between them. CDR3 length: 14 residues. The CDR3 reads CAISDVSPALGYTF. The CDR3 region has the DNA TGTGCCATCAGTGACGTAAGTCCGGCTTTAGGCTACACCTTC.

About this clonotype: One base away lies a much larger clone, so this may be a sequencing read error. This chain connects TRBV5-1 to TRBJ2-3; D is unresolved. Germline loops: CDR1 SGHRS, CDR2 YFSETQ. Deletions cut 0 bases from V and 10 bases from J, with 6 bases between. This CDR3 has 11 residues. The CDR3 bases are TGCGCCAGCAGCTTGGAGAATGCGCAGTATTTT. Its protein product is CASSLENAQYF. Complete variable domain (other parts from reference TRBV5-1 and TRBJ2-3): KAGVTQTPRYLIKTRGQQVTLSCSPISGHRSVSWYQQTPGQGLQFLFEYFSETQRNKGNFPGRFSGRQFSNSRSEMNVSTLELGDSALYLCASSLENAQYFGPGTRLTVL.

In this sample, this clonotype turned up many times. A read error may explain this, as a much larger clone is one base away. The chain recombines TRBV13 with TRBJ2-7; tentatively, D is TRBD1 (6 bases). From germline, CDR1 is PRHDT and CDR2 FYEKMQ (reference sequence). CDR3 length equals 13 residues. V lost 2 bases and J 6 bases, leaving 11 bases between the germline ends. CDR3 bases: TGTGCCAGCAGCTTAAGCAGGGGTGGCGAGCAGTACTTC. It yields the protein CASSLSRGGEQYF.

This clonotype appeared a few times. V and J are TRBV9 and TRBJ2-5, with D maybe TRBD1 (6 bases). V lost 3 bases and J lost 0, with 12 bases in between. CDR3 size: 15 residues. CDR1 is SGDLS, CDR2 YYNGEE, per germline. CDR3 sequence (DNA): TGTGCCAGCAGCGCCGATGGGACACACCAAGAGACCCAGTACTTC. Amino acids: CASSADGTHQETQYF.

This chain joins TRBV4-2 and TRBJ2-5; TRBD2 matches at 8 bases. CDR3 length equals 17 residues. Germline lookup yields CDR1 LGHNA and CDR2 YNFKEQ. V lost 4 bases, J lost 5 bases, and 15 bases stayed unmatched. CDR3 residues: CASSPRVGAGVGETQYF. The CDR3 DNA follows: TGTGCCAGCAGCCCACGAGTGGGAGCGGGAGTGGGGGAGACCCAGTACTTC.

This clonotype turned up a few times. The V call is TRBV9, the J call TRBJ2-1, with TRBD2 identical over 13 bases. CDR3 length equals 17 residues. The germline CDR1 and CDR2 sequences are SGDLS and YYNGEE. J lost 7 bases, V lost 3 bases, and 10 bases had no gene match. As DNA, the CDR3 is TGTGCCAGCAGCGGGGGGACTAGCGGGGTCTATGGGAATGAGCAGTTCTTC. Protein sequence: CASSGGTSGVYGNEQFF.